Listed below are T cell receptor beta chains from one sample, sequenced in a study of T-cell reconstitution after alpha-beta-depleted transplantation in children. MiXCR, run by TCRdb on the PCR reads, gives a single entry per CDR3 protein. The repertoire has about 230,000 distinct CDR3 sequences, 9% to 10% of them found once; the top ten carry about 5%. The sample consisted of PBMCs from the stem cell graft donor, taken from the stem cell graft. The source of these receptors is a human donor who donated a stem cell graft to a child with SCID. The conserved cysteine and the conserved F or W are not part of the CDR3 here. The D gene is left open where the match is weak. Where a row states a size, it is once, few, many or the class of an expanded clone; other rows omit it.

v_call	d_call	clone_size	cdr3_aa
TRBV28	.	many	ASRRGSYEQY
TRBV25-1	TRBD1	many	ASSETGAGYT
TRBV5-1	.	many	ASSNLIDEQF
TRBV14	TRBD2	many	ASSHVPGLETDTQY
TRBV20-1	.	many	SATRRGPHLRDEQF
TRBV4-2	TRBD2	many	ASSQERGGMETQY
TRBV20-1	TRBD2	many	SALAGGLDTQY
TRBV7-3	.	.	ASSLIDQGTQY
TRBV3-1	.	many	ASSKEGSFRPWGPLH
TRBV19	TRBD2	few	ASSMREGTKQY
TRBV20-1	TRBD2	.	SATFIGGMGDTQY
TRBV4-1	.	many	ASSLLGGERAGYT
TRBV20-1	TRBD1	many	TGQGNTEAF
TRBV5-1	TRBD1	.	ASRRDSEEKLF
TRBV20-1	.	many	SAGAEGEQF
TRBV5-1	.	many	ASSLRLDGSPLH
TRBV12-3/TRBV12-4	.	many	ASRPTGVEGNTIY
TRBV18	.	many	ASSNGTLGMGTEAF
TRBV20-1	.	many	SARDLSTSTATYEQY
TRBV4-1	TRBD2	few	ASSPVAGGLSGELF
TRBV20-1	TRBD2	many	SASPDSGGYTDTQY
TRBV20-1	.	many	SALHDNADEKLF
TRBV4-1	TRBD1	many	ASSQPDRDAYGYT
TRBV29-1	TRBD1	many	SVGQDTEAF
TRBV20-1	TRBD2	many	SARQASGGDTQY
TRBV7-2	TRBD1	many	ASSTAGGRVGSPLH
TRBV7-9	.	many	ASSSETRQGADTQY
TRBV5-1	.	many	ASSLRDTNTGELF
TRBV11-2	.	many	ASSLGRRGTPDVDEQF
TRBV2	.	many	ASLVSDTQY
TRBV2	TRBD1	many	ASSLQGPNTGELF
TRBV18	.	.	ASSPVKAGELF
TRBV5-1	.	many	ASSSQDYGYT
TRBV12-3/TRBV12-4	.	many	ASSFSTESYGYT
TRBV28	.	many	ASSPGGISNYGYT
TRBV24-1	TRBD1	many	ATSDPRTGKETQY
TRBV6-1	.	many	ASSPVSKGNEKLF
TRBV7-8	TRBD2	many	ASSFVRGDNEQF
TRBV5-1	TRBD1	many	ASSLFGTGAYEQY
TRBV2	.	many	ASSIDSFQETQY
TRBV7-3	.	few	ASSLSGISGNTIY
TRBV12-3/TRBV12-4	.	many	ASSFGGGYDYEQY
TRBV15	TRBD2	few	ATSRSGGAGETQY
TRBV10-3	.	many	AISDQVGSYEQY
TRBV19	.	few	ASRRGTDYEQY
TRBV28	.	few	ASSLTGSLNTEAF
TRBV4-1	.	many	ASSQDPGWDGYT
TRBV20-1	.	many	SARDATGWQGKAF